This T cell receptor beta chain was retrieved from a study of CD8+ T cells in alopecia areata. The sequencing template was cDNA reverse transcribed from extracted RNA. The repertoire was sequenced with immunoSEQ multiplex PCR; TCRdb's copy has only in-frame clones and lacks some. The table records 250,000 or so clones without singletons, the ten largest covering about 1.2%. Germline-derived CDR1 and CDR2 are LGHNA and YNLKQL (reference sequence). This CDR3 has 15 residues. V was clipped by 3 bases and J by 0 bases, with 10 bases between them. For this clone: Its target is unknown. The genes and germline here are from mouse. Coverage ceases 4 residues before the CDR3 finishes, and the germline J gene fills in the end.

Findings and caveats of the study: The study also sequences resident alphabeta T cells of normal skin in scalp samples. Between patients, shared TCR sequences were less clear than in mice. This was possibly due in part to HLA diversity in the patient population.

Sorting used CD4, CD8alpha, NKG2D, NKG2ACE and other markers on pooled cutaneous lymph node cells. The J gene is TRBJ2-3, the V gene TRBV5, with D maybe TRBD1 (5 bases). Sequences were obtained from CD4+ T cells sorted from a lymph node. The receptor was isolated from a C3H/HeJ mouse with alopecia areata. For the strain, the MHC haplotype given is H2-k. The sequenced part of the CDR3 DNA is TGTGCCAGCAGCCACCGACAGCTTAGTGCAGAA. Encoded protein: CASSHRQLSAE. The full CDR3 sequence reads CASSHRQLSAETLYF.